Below, one T cell receptor (beta chain) is given with its context. This sample also contains other DNA sequences that code for the same CDR3. These data come from a study of blood T cell repertoires in COVID-19. The wider study: In each case, the material was cDNA or gDNA derived from T cells, B-cell-depleted T cells, or PBMCs.

Per the study methods: Counts of nucleated cells, estimated from reference gene primer amplification, were obtained. Measured with immunoSEQ multiplex PCR; TCRdb has only the in-frame clones, and not every one. D and trimming were read from the DNA, whereas the V and J calls and clone size are those reported in that table. Of around 200,000 clones listed, around three quarters are singletons. The sequencing sample was made of peripheral blood. This clonotype was sampled from a woman aged 65 to 85 with acute or convalescent COVID-19.

The CDR3 here is CATSDGLAGSYEQYF. For the CDR3, the DNA is TGTGCCACCAGTGATGGACTAGCGGGCTCCTACGAGCAGTACTTC. This chain joins TRBV24-1 and TRBJ2-7, with 11 bases matching TRBD2. CDR1 and CDR2 (germline): KGHDR, SFDVKD. The CDR3 loop spans 15 amino acids. V dropped 3 bases and J dropped 0; count of bases not matched to a gene: 0.